This T cell receptor (beta chain) was recovered during a study of blood T cells in healthy people across ages. Using a J-beta primer mix together with a sample-barcoded 5' primer, a second PCR was run for roughly 6 to 12 cycles. Each TCR beta cDNA got a 12-nucleotide random molecular identifier. TCRdb re-derived calls from the 5' RACE reads in MiXCR, one entry per CDR3 protein. The sample holds more than 1 million distinct CDR3 sequences, 40% to 55% seen once. This CDR3 is 15 amino acids long. V shed 4 bases and J 5 bases; nucleotides not matched to a gene: 9. Germline lookup yields CDR1 MNHEY and CDR2 SVGAGI.

The sample was blood. This sequence joins TRBV6-5 and TRBJ2-5; the match to TRBD1 covers 8 bases. The source is a woman aged 55-70 years in good health. In DNA, the CDR3 is TGTGCCAGCAGTTCAACTCCAGGGGGCGCCGAGACCCAGTACTTC. Encoded protein: CASSSTPGGAETQYF.